The entry that follows covers one T cell receptor (beta chain) sequence. Its antigen is not known. This sample is part of a study of OX40 agonist ivuxolimab in advanced cancers. Overall study: Patients received ivuxolimab, an agonistic anti-OX40 (CD134) antibody.

Clones were read by immunoSEQ multiplex PCR, and TCRdb kept only the in-frame ones, dropping some. The sample consists of tens of thousands of clones, 70% to 85% of them appearing once. Autoimmune disease history or systemic immunosuppression excluded patients. Broader study findings: Within 6 weeks, CD4+ and CD8+ blood T cells expanded clonally at 0.1 to 3.0 mg/kg. Partly responding patients at 0.1-3.0 mg/kg showed some of the smallest clonal expansion.

The germline V gene encodes CDR1 SGHTA and CDR2 FQGNSA. The CDR3 contains 16 residues. Trimming pared 2 bases from V and 0 bases from J, leaving 8 bases between. The sequences come from CD4+ or CD8+ T cells sorted from blood, collected in a trial of the OX40 agonist ivuxolimab. This sequence joins TRBV7-2 and TRBJ2-6, with D unclear. This sequence was found in an adult with an advanced solid tumor such as melanoma, head and neck, liver or kidney cancer. The CDR3 loop reads CASSLRAGSGANVLTF. The CDR3 bases are TGTGCCAGCAGCTTACGGGCCGGCTCTGGGGCCAACGTCCTGACTTTC.